These T cell receptor beta chains were read from a single sample in a study of T cell responses to AZD1222 COVID-19 vaccine. The assay was immunoSEQ multiplex PCR, and TCRdb's table has in-frame clones only and misses some. The repertoire has about 70,000 clones, about nine tenths of them found once; the top ten carry 2.5% to 4%. This specimen was peripheral blood, taken 28 days after the second AZD1222 dose. Receptors were obtained from an adult who received the AZD1222 COVID-19 vaccine. The CDR3 runs from the conserved cysteine through the conserved F or W. Each record gives: D gene, CDR3 length, clone size, V gene, J gene, CDR3 protein, CDR3 DNA. D genes are given only for firm matches. Expanded clones are given a class, and other clones once, few, many or no size at all.

-	14	once	TRBV4-3	TRBJ2-6	CASSRGAGANVLTF	TGCGCCAGCAGTCGGGGGGCGGGGGCCAACGTCCTGACTTTC
TRBD1	13	-	TRBV14	TRBJ1-1	CASSRQGNTEAFF	TGTGCCAGCAGTCGACAGGGGAACACTGAAGCTTTCTTT
-	16	once	TRBV9	TRBJ1-3	CASSAQGGGSGNTIYF	TGTGCCAGCAGCGCACAGGGAGGGGGCTCTGGAAACACCATATATTTT
-	13	-	TRBV30	TRBJ2-5	CAWSAGRWETQYF	TGTGCCTGGAGTGCCGGCCGCTGGGAGACCCAGTACTTC
-	18	-	TRBV7-8	TRBJ1-2	CASSLGHNWDKKRDGYTF	TGTGCCAGCAGCTTAGGTCATAACTGGGACAAGAAGAGGGATGGCTACACCTTC
TRBD2	19	-	TRBV11-3	TRBJ2-2	CASSRAGTSGRSNTGELFF	TGTGCCAGCTCTAGAGCCGGGACTAGCGGGAGATCGAACACCGGGGAGCTGTTTTTT
-	12	-	TRBV19	TRBJ1-1	CASKGGSTEAFF	TGTGCCAGTAAGGGAGGGTCCACTGAAGCTTTCTTT
-	14	-	TRBV19	TRBJ2-4	CASKSGLGATIQYF	TGTGCCAGTAAATCGGGATTGGGGGCTACCATTCAGTACTTC
TRBD2	15	-	TRBV6-5	TRBJ2-3	CASSYSGRKTDTQYF	TGTGCCAGCAGTTATAGCGGGAGGAAAACAGATACGCAGTATTTT
-	13	-	TRBV7-9	TRBJ1-2	CASSDDSYYGYTF	TGTGCCAGCAGCGACGACAGCTACTATGGCTACACCTTC